The source of this T cell receptor beta chain is a study of blood T cell repertoires in COVID-19. About the research overall: Sample material is recorded as cDNA or gDNA derived from T cells, B-cell-depleted T cells, or PBMCs.

Sequencing was performed with immunoSEQ multiplex PCR; in TCRdb, only in-frame clones are kept and a portion is missing. Altogether some 200,000 clones are present, around 90% being singletons, with the ten largest covering roughly 2.5%. The V and J ends lost 10 bases and 1 base, in that order; junction bases with no gene match: 3. Germline assignment: CDR1 SNHLY and CDR2 FYNNEI. The CDR3 has 15 residues. The chain carries TRBV2 and TRBJ2-1; 14 bases line up with TRBD2. The receptor's source is a man between 35 and 55 years old with active or convalescent COVID-19. Material for sequencing was peripheral blood. CDR3 protein: CAMTSGGASYNEQFF. The CDR3 nucleotides are TGTGCCATGACTAGCGGGGGGGCTTCCTACAATGAGCAGTTCTTC.